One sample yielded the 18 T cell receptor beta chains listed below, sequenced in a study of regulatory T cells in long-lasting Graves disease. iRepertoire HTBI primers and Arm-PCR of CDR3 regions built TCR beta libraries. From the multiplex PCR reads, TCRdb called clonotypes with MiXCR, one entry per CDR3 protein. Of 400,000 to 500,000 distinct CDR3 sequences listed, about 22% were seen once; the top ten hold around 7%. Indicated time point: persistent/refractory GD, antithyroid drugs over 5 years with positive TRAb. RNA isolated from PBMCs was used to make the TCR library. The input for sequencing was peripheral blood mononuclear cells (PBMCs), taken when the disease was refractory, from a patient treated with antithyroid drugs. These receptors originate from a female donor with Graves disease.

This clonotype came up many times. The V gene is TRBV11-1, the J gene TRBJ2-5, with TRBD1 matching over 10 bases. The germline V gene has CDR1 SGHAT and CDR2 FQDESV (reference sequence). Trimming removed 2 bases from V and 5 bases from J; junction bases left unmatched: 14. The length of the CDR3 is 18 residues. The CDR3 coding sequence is TGTGCCAGCAGCTTACGGACACGGGAGGACAGGGGGTACGAGACCCAGTACTTC. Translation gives CASSLRTREDRGYETQYF.

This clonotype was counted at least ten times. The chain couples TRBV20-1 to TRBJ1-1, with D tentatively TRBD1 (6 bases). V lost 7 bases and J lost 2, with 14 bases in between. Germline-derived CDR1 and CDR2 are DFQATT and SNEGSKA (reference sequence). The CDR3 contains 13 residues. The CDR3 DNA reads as TGCAGTGTCCCCTGGGGGGGCAACACTGAAGCTTTCTTT. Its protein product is CSVPWGGNTEAFF.

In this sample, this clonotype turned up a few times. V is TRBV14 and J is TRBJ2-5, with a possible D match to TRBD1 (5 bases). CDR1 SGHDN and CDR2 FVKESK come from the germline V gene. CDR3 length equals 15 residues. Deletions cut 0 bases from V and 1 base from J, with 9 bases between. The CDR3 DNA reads TGTGCCAGCAGCCAAGATCTCAGGGTCCAAGAGACCCAGTACTTC. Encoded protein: CASSQDLRVQETQYF.

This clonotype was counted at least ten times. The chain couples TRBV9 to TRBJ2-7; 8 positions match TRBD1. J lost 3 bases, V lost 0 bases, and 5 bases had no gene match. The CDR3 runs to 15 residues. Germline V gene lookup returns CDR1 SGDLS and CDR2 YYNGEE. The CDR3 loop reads CASSVGRTGLYEQYF. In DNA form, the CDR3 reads TGTGCCAGCAGCGTAGGTCGGACAGGGCTCTACGAGCAGTACTTC. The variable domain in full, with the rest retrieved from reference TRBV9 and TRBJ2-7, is DSGVTQTPKHLITATGQRVTLRCSPRSGDLSVYWYQQSLDQGLQFLIQYYNGEERAKGNILERFSAQQFPDLHSELNLSSLELGDSALYFCASSVGRTGLYEQYFGPGTRLTVT.

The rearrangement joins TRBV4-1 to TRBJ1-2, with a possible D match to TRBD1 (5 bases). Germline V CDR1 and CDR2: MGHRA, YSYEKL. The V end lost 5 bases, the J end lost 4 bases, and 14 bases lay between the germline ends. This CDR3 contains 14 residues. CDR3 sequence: CASSVRDASYGYTF. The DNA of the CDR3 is TGCGCCAGCAGCGTAAGGGACGCTTCCTATGGCTACACCTTC.

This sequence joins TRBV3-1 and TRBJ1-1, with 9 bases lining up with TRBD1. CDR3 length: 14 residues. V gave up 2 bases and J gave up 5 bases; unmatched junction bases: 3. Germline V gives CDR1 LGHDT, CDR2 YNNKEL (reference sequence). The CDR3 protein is CASSQWGQGTEAFF. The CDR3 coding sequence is TGTGCCAGCAGCCAATGGGGACAGGGTACTGAAGCTTTCTTT.

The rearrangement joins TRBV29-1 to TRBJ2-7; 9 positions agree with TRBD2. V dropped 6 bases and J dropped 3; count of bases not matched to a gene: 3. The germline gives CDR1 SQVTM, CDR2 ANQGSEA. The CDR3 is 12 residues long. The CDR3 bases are TGCAGCGTCAAAGCGGGGGGCTACGAGCAGTACTTC. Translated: CSVKAGGYEQYF.

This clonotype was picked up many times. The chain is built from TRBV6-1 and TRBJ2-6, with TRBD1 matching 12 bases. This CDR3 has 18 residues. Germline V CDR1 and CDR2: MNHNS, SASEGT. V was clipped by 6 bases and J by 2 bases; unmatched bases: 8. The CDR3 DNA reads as TGTGCCAGCAGAAGAGCCGGGACAGGGGGCACTGGGGCCAACGTCCTGACTTTC. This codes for CASRRAGTGGTGANVLTF.

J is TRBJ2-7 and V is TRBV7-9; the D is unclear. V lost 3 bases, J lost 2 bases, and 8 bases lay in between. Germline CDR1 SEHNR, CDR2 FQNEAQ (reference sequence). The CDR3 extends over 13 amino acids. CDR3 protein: CASSFEWPYEQYF. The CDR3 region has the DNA TGTGCCAGCAGCTTTGAGTGGCCCTACGAGCAGTACTTC.

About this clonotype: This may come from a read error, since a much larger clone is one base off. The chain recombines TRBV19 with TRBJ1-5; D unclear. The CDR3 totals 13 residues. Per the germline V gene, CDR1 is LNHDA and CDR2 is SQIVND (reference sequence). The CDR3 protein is CAGSYLGGQPQHF. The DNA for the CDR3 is TGTGCCGGTAGCTATCTGGGTGGGCAGCCCCAGCATTTT.

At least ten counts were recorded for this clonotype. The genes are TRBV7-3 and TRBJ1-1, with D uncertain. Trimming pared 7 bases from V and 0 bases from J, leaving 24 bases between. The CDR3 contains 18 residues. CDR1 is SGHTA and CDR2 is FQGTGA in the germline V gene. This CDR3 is CASTTGTDPRTMNTEAFF. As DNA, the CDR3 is TGTGCCAGCACCACGGGTACGGATCCCCGGACCATGAACACTGAAGCTTTCTTT.

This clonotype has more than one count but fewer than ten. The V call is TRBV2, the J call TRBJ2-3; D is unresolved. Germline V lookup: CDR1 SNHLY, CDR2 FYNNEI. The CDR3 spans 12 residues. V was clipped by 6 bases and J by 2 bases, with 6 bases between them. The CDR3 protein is CASRMATDTQYF. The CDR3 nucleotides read TGTGCCAGCAGGATGGCCACAGATACGCAGTATTTT.

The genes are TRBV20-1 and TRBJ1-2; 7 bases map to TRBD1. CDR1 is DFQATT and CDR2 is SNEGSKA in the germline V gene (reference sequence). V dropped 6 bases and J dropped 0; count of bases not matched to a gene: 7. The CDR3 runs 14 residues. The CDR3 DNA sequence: TGCAGTGCAAAGGGGACAGCCACTAACTATGGCTACACCTTC. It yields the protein CSAKGTATNYGYTF.

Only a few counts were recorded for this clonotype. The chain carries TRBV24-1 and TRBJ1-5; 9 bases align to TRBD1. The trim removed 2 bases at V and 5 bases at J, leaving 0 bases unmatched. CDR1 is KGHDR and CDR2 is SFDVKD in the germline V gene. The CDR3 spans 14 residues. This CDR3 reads CATSDWTGDQPQHF. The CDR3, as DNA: TGTGCCACCAGTGATTGGACAGGGGATCAGCCCCAGCATTTT.

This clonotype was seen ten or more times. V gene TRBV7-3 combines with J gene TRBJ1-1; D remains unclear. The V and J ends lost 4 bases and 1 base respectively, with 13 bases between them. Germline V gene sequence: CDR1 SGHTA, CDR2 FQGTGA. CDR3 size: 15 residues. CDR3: CASSSNSNPNTEAFF. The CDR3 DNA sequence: TGTGCCAGCAGCTCCAACAGCAACCCGAACACTGAAGCTTTCTTT.

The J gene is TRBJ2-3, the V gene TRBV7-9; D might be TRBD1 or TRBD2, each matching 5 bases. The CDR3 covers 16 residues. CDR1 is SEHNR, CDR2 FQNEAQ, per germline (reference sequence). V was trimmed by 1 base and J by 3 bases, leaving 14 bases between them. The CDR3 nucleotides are TGTGCCAGCAGCTTAGTCGTGGGACCCCCTACAGATACGCAGTATTTT. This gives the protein CASSLVVGPPTDTQYF.

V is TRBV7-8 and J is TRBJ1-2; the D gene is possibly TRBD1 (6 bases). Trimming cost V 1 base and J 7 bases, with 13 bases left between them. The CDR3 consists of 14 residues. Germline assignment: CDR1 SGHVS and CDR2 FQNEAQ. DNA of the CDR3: TGTGCCAGCAGCTTAGACAGGGATCACCTTGGCTACACCTTC. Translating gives CASSLDRDHLGYTF. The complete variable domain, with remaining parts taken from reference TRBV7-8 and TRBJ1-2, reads GAGVSQSPRYKVAKRGQDVALRCDPISGHVSLFWYQQALGQGPEFLTYFQNEAQLDKSGLPSDRFFAERPEGSVSTLKIQRTQQEDSAVYLCASSLDRDHLGYTFGSGTRLTVV.

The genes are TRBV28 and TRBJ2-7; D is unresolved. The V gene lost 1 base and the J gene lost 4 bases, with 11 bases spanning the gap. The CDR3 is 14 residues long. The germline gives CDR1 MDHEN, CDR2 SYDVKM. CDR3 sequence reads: CASSLSGAQYEQYF. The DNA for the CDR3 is TGTGCCAGCAGTTTATCAGGCGCACAATACGAGCAGTACTTC.